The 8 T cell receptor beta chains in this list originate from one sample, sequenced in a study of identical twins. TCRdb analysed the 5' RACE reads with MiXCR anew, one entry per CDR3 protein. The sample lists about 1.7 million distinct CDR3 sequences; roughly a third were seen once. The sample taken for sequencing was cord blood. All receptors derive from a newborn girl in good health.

The CDR3 here is CASSLLAGGKQEQFF. The CDR3 DNA reads as TGCGCCAGCAGTCTACTAGCGGGGGGGAAACAGGAGCAGTTCTTC. The V call is TRBV5-1, the J call TRBJ2-1; 13 bases align to TRBD2. The V segment lost 5 bases and the J segment 10 bases; nucleotides outside the gene matches: 9. Germline V lookup: CDR1 SGHRS, CDR2 YFSETQ. The CDR3 is made up of 15 amino acids. Full variable domain (outside the CDR3, taken from reference TRBV5-1 and TRBJ2-1): KAGVTQTPRYLIKTRGQQVTLSCSPISGHRSVSWYQQTPGQGLQFLFEYFSETQRNKGNFPGRFSGRQFSNSRSEMNVSTLELGDSALYLCASSLLAGGKQEQFFGPGTRLTVL.

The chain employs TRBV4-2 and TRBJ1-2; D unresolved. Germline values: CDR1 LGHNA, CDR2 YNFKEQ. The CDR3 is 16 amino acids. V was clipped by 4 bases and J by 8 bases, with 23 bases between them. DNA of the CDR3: TGTGCCAGCAGCCCAGTCGTGTCGGCAGCCCTCGGGGGCTACACCTTC. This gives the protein CASSPVVSAALGGYTF.

The CDR3 nucleotides read TGTGCCAGTAGTATTACTAAGGGACGACAGTACAATGAGCAGTTCTTC. Translation gives CASSITKGRQYNEQFF. The rearrangement joins TRBV19 to TRBJ2-1; D may correspond to TRBD1 or TRBD2 (5 bases each). CDR1 is LNHDA, CDR2 SQIVND, per germline (reference sequence). The CDR3 covers 16 residues. V lost 3 bases and J 4 bases, leaving 16 bases between the germline ends.

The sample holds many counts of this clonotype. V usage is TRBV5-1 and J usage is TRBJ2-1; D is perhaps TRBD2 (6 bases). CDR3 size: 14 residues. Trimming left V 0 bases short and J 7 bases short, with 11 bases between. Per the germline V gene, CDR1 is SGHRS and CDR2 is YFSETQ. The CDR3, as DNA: TGCGCCAGCAGCTTGGGGGGACTTAGTAATGAGCAGTTCTTC. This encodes CASSLGGLSNEQFF. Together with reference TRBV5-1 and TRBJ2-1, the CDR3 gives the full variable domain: KAGVTQTPRYLIKTRGQQVTLSCSPISGHRSVSWYQQTPGQGLQFLFEYFSETQRNKGNFPGRFSGRQFSNSRSEMNVSTLELGDSALYLCASSLGGLSNEQFFGPGTRLTVL.

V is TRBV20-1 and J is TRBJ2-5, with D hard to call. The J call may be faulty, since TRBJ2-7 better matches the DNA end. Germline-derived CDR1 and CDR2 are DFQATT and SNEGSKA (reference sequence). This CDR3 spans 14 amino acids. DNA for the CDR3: TGCAGTGCTAGAGATCCCGCCAGACCCTACGAGCAGTACTTC. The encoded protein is CSARDPARPYEQYF.

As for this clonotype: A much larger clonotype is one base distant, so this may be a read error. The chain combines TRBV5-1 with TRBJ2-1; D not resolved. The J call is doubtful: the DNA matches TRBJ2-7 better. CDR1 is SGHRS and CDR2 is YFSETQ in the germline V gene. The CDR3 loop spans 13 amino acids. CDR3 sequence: CASSFESYNEQYF. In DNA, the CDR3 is TGCGCCAGCAGCTTTGAATCCTACAATGAGCAGTACTTC.

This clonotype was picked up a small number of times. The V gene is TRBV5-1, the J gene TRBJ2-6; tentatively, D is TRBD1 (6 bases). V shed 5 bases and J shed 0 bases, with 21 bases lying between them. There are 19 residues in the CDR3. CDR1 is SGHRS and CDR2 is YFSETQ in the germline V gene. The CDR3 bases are TGCGCCAGCAGTCCCGCAAATCCAGGGGAGCACTCTGGGGCCAACGTCCTGACTTTC. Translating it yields CASSPANPGEHSGANVLTF.

CDR3 region: CASSPYRVNYGYTF. The CDR3 nucleotides read TGCGCCAGCAGCCCTTACAGGGTTAACTATGGCTACACCTTC. The rearrangement uses TRBV4-1 and TRBJ1-2, with D possibly TRBD1 on 6 matching bases. Germline CDR1 is MGHRA and CDR2 is YSYEKL. V lost 4 bases and J 1 base, leaving 10 bases between the germline ends. This CDR3 spans 14 amino acids.